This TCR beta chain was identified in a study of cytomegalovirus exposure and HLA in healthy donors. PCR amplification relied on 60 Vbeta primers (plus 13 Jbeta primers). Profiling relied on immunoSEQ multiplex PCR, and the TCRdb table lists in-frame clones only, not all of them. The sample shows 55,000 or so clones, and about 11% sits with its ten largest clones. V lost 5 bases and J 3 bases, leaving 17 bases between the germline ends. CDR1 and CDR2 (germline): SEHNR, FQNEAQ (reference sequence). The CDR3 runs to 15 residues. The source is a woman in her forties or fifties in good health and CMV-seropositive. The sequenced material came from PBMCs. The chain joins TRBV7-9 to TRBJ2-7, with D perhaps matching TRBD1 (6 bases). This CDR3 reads CASSPQGKGLYEQYF. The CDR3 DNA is TGTGCCAGCAGCCCACAGGGTAAGGGTCTCTACGAGCAGTACTTC.